This T cell receptor (beta chain) stems from a study of OX40 agonist ivuxolimab in advanced cancers. Study-wide background: The study gave patients intravenous ivuxolimab at 0.01 to 10 mg/kg every 2 weeks. Patients receiving dose escalation had hepatocellular carcinoma, melanoma, renal cell or head and neck cancer.

After removal of 4 bases from V and 2 bases from J, the junction contained 5 bases not matched to a gene. CDR1 is SGHRS, CDR2 YFSETQ, per germline. This CDR3 has 15 amino acids. TCRdb's table, derived via immunoSEQ multiplex PCR, lists solely in-frame clones and lacks some. The data hold 60,000 or so clones, with more than 75% observed a single time. This clonotype was sampled from an adult with an advanced solid tumor such as melanoma, head and neck, liver or kidney cancer. Material: CD4+ or CD8+ T cells sorted from blood, obtained in a trial of the OX40 agonist ivuxolimab. V gene TRBV5-1 combines with J gene TRBJ2-1, with 8 bases lining up with TRBD2. This chain's CDR3 is CASSLREGTYNEQFF. In DNA, the CDR3 is TGCGCCAGCAGCCTTCGGGAGGGAACCTACAATGAGCAGTTCTTC.